Listed here is a single TCR beta chain. There is no known antigen for this receptor. No base-level quality is on record; no much larger clone is a single base apart. The 35 to 40 donors, aged roughly 6 to 95 years, were systemically healthy Caucasian individuals from Russia. Each donor gave about 9.2 milliliters of peripheral blood, drawn into EDTA-treated Vacutainer tubes. Ficoll-Paque density-gradient centrifugation was used to isolate PBMCs, with at least 6.5 million per sample. Total RNA was extracted from PBMCs with Trizol reagent, with at least 6 micrograms obtained per sample. The percentages of naive CD45RAhigh/CD27high T cells were determined by flow cytometry on a PBMC aliquot from every donor. This entry comes from a study of blood T cells in healthy people across ages (dated by TCRdb to between 2015 and 2016). About the full investigation: In model experiments, template switching captured about one uniquely barcoded TCR beta cDNA molecule for every two T cells. Using deep sequencing normalized with unique cDNA molecular identifiers, the study measured how TCR beta repertoire diversity changes with age. The donors were split into four age groups: young (average around 17 years), middle-aged (roughly 39), aged (roughly 60) and long-lived (roughly 77). To avoid experimental bias, donors of different ages were randomly spread across the sequencing lanes. For two donors (one aged 18 to 29 and one aged 80 or older), the study analyzed two additional independent replicas of 1 million unique cDNA reads from the same blood draw. General study outcomes and caveats: The long-lived group showed more naive CD4+ T cells, fewer expanded clones and increased TCR diversity than the aged group, suggesting age selection. The CMV infection status of donors was not known, potentially confounding age-related changes in expanded clonotypes. Observed TCR beta diversity per million T cells fell roughly linearly with age, and a significant reduction was already apparent by age roughly 40. Estimates of total diversity from one million sequenced T cells were regarded as lower bounds and underestimates. A strong correlation was found between observed TCR beta diversity and the percentage of naive T cells measured by flow cytometry. Because profiling used bulk unsorted PBMCs, naive and antigen-experienced compartments could not be compared conclusively.

Libraries were built with 5' RACE. Sequencing was performed on an Illumina HiSeq 2500. A second roughly 7 to 11 cycle PCR used a sample-barcoded 5' primer and a J-beta primer mix. A template-switch 5' adaptor carrying 12 random nucleotides introduced a unique molecular identifier onto each TCR beta cDNA molecule. Each sample yielded at least 3 million CDR3-containing paired-end reads. First-strand cDNA was synthesized from all RNA with the Mint cDNA synthesis kit, primed by a TRBC-specific oligonucleotide. Following uracil-DNA glycosylase treatment, all cDNA underwent a first 18-cycle PCR with the universal primers M1SS and BC2_uni_R. In the authors' own workflow: For normalization, 1 million high-quality reads, each with a distinct molecular identifier, were randomly selected from each sample. Instead of being binned into consensus sequences, reads that shared molecular identifiers were thrown out. MiTCR, set to a Q25 quality threshold and the strictest error-elimination algorithm, was used for CDR3 identification, clonotype clustering and error correction. A nonparametric unseen species model using Euler transformation provided a lower-bound estimate of total TCR beta diversity. Using fastp trimming at Q25 and MiXCR clonotype assembly, TCRdb reanalyzed the public sequencing data and kept in-frame beta chains. Identical CDR3 protein sequences are pooled into one entry, listed with their most common genes and DNA. The authors' filters were not applied to this entry. This sample comprises roughly 1,500,000 distinct CDR3 sequences, around 42% of them detected only once. The ten largest clones take up less than 8% of the sample.

Trimming at the junction amounts to 5 bases on V and 6 bases on J, and the germline ends lie 12 bases apart. The CDR3 goes from the cysteine to the phenylalanine over 13 residues. The kept DNA is CDR3 alone, 39 bases in frame from the first base. CDR1 and CDR2 were assigned from the germline V gene as SNHLY and FYNNEI. The source is a woman between 18 and 29 years old in good health. The chain was built from TRBV2 and TRBJ2-3; TRBD2 is a possible D gene, resting on 6 matching bases. The sequenced sample consisted of blood. The DNA sequence follows: TGTGCCAGCAGTACCCCCCGGGGGGATACGCAGTATTTT. Its protein reads: CASSTPRGDTQYF. With the rest looked up from the reference TRBV2 and TRBJ2-3 genes rather than sequenced, the full variable domain is EPEVTQTPSHQVTQMGQEVILRCVPISNHLYFYWYRQILGQKVEFLVSFYNNEISEKSEIFDDQFSVERPDGSNFTLKIRSTKLEDSAMYFCASSTPRGDTQYFGPGTRLTVL.